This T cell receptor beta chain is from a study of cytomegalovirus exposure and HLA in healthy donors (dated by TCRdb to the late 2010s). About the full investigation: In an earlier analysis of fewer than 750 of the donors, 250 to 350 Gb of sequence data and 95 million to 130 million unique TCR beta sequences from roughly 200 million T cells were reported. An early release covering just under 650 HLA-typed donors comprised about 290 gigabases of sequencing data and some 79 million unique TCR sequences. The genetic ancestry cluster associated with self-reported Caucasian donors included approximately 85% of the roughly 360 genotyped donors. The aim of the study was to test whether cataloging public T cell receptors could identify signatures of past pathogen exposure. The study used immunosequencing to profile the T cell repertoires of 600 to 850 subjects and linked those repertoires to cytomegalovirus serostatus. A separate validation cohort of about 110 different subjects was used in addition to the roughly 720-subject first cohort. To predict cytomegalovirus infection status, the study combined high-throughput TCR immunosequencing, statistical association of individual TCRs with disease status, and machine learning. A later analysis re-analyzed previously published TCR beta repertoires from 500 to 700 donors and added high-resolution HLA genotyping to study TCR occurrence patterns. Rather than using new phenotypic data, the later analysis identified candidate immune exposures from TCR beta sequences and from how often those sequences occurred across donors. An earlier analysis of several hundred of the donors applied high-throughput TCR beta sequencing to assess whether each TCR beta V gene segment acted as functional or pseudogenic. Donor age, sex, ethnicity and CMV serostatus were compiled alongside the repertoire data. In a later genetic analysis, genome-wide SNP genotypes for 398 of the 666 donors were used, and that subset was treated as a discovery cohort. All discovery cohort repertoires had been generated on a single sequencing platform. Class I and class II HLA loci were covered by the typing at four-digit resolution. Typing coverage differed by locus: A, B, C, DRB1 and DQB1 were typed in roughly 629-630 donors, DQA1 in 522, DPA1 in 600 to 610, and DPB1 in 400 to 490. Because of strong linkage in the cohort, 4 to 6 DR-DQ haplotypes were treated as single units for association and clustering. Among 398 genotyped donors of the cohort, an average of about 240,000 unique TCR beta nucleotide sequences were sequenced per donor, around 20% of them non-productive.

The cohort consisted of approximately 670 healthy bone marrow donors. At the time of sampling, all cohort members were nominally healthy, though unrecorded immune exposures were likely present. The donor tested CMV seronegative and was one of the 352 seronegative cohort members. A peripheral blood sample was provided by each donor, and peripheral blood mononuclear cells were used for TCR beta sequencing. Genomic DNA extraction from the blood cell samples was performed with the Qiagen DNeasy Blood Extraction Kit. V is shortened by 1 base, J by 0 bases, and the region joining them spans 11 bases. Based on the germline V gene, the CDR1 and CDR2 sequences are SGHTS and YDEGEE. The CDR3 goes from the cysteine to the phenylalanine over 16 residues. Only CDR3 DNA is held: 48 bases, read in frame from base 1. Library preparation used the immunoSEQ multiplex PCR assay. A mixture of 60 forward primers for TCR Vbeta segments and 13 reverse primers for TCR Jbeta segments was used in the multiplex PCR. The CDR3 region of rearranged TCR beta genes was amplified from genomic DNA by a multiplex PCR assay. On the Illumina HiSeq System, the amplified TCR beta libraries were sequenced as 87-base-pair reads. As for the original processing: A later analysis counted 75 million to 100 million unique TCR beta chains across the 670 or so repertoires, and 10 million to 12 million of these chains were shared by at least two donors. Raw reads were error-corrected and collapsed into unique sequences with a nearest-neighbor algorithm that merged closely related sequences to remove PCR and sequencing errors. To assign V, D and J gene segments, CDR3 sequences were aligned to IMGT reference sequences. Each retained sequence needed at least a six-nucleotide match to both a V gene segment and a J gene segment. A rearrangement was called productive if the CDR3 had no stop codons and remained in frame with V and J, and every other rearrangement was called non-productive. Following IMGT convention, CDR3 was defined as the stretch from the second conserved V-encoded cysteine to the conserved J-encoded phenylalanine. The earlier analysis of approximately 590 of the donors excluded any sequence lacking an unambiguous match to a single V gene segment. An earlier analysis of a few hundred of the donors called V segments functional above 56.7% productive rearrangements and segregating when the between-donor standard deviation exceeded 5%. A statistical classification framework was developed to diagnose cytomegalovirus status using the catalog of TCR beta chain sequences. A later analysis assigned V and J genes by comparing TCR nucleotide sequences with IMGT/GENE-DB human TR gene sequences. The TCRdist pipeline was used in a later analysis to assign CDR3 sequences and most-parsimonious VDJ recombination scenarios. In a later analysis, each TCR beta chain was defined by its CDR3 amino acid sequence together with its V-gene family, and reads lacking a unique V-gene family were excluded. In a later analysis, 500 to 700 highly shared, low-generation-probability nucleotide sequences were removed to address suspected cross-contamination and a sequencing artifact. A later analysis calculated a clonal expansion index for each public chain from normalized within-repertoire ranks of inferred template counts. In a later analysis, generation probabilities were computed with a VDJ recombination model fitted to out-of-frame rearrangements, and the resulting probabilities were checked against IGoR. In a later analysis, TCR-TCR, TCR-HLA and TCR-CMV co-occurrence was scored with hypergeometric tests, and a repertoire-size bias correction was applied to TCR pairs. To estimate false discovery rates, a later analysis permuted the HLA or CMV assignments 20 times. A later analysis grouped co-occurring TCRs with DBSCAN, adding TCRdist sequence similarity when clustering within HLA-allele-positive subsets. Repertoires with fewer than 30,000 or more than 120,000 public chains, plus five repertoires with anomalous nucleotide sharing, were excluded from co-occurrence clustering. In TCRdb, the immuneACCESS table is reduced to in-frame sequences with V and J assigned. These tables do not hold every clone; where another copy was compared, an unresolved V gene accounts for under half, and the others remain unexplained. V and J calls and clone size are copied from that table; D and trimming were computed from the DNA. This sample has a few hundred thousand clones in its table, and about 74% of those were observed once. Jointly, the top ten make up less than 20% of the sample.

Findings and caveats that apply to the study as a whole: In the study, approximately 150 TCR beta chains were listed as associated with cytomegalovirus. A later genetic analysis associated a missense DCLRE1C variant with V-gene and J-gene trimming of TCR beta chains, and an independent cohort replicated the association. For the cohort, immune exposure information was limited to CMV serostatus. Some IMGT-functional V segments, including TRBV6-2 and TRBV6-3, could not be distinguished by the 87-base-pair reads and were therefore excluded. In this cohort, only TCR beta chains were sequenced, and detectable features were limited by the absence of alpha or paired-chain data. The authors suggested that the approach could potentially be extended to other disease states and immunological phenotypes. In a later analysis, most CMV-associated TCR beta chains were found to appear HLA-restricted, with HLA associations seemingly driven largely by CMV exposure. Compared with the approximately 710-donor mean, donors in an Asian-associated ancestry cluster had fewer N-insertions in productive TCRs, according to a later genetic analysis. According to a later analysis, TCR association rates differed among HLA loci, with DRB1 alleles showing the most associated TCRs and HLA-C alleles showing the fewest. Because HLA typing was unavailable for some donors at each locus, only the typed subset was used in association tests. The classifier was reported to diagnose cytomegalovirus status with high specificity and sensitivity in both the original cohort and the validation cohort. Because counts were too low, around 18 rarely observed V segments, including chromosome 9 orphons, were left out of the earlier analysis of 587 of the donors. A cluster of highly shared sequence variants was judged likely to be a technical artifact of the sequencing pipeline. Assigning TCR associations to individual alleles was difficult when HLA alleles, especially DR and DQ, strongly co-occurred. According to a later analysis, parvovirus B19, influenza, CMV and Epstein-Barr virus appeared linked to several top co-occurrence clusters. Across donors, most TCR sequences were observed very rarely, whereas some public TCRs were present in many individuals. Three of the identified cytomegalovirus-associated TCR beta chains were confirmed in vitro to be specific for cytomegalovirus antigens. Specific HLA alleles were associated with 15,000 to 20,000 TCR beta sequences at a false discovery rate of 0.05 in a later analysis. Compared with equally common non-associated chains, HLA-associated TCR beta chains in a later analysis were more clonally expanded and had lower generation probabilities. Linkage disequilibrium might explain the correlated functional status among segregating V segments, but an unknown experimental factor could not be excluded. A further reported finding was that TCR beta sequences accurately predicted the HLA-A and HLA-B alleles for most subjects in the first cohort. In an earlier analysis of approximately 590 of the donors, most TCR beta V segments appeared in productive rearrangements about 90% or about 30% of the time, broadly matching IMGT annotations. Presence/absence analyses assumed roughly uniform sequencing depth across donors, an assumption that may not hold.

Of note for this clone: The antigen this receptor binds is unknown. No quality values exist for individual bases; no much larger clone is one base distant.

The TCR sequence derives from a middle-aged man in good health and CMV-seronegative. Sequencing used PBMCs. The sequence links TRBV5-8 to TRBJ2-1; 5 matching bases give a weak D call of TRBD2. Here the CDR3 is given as CASSLWTGSSYNEQFF. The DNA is TGTGCCAGCAGCTTGTGGACTGGGAGCTCCTACAATGAGCAGTTCTTC.